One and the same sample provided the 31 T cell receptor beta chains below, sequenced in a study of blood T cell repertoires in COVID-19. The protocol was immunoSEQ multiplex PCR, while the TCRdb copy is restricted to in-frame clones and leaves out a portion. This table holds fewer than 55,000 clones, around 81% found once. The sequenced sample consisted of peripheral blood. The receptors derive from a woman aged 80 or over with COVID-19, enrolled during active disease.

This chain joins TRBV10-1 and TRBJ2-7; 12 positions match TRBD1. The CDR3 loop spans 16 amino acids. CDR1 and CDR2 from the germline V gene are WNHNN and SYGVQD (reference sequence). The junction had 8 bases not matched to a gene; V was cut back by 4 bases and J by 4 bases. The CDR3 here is CASSARDRGRVYEQYF. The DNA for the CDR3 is TGCGCCAGCAGTGCACGGGACAGGGGGCGGGTATACGAGCAGTACTTC.

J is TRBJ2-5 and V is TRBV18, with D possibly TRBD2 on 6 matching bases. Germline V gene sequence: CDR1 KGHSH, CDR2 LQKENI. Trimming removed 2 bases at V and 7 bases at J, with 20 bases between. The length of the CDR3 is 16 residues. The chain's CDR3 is CASSPAGQGGTGTQYF. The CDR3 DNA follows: TGTGCCAGCTCACCAGCAGGCCAGGGTGGGACTGGGACCCAGTACTTC. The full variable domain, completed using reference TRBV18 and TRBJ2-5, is NAGVMQNPRHLVRRRGQEARLRCSPMKGHSHVYWYRQLPEEGLKFMVYLQKENIIDESGMPKERFSAEFPKEGPSILRIQQVVRGDSAAYFCASSPAGQGGTGTQYFGPGTRLLVL.

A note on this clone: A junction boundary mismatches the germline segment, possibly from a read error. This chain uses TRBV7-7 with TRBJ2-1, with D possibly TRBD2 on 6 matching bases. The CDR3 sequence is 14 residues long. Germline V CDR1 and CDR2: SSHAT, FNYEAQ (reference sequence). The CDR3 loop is CASSLGTLYNEQFF. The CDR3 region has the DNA TGTGCTAGCAGCTTAGGGACTCTATACAATGAGCAGTTCTTC.

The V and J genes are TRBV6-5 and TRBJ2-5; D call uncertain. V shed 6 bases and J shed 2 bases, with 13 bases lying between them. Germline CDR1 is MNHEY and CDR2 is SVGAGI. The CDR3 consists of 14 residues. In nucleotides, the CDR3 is TGTGCCAGCAGCCAAGGTGGCGGTCAAGAGACCCAGTACTTC. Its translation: CASSQGGGQETQYF.

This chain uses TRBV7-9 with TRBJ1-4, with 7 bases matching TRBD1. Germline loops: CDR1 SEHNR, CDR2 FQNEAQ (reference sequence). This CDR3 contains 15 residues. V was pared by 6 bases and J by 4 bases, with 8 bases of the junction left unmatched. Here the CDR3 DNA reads TGTGCCAGCAGGTCCTGGACAGGAGTTAATGAAAAACTGTTTTTT. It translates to CASRSWTGVNEKLFF.

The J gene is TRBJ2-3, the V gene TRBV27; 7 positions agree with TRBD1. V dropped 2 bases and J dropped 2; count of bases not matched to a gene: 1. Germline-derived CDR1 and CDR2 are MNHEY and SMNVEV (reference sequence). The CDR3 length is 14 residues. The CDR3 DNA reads TGTGCCAGCAGTTTAACAGGGGTCACAGATACGCAGTATTTT. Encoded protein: CASSLTGVTDTQYF.

CDR3 DNA: TGTGCCTGGAAACCGGTTAGCTCCTACAATGAGCAGTTCTTC. Its protein is CAWKPVSSYNEQFF. The rearrangement joins TRBV30 to TRBJ2-1; D is unresolved. V was pared by 4 bases and J by 0 bases, with 10 bases between. The length of the CDR3 is 14 residues. CDR1 GTSNPN and CDR2 SVGIG come from the germline V gene (reference sequence).

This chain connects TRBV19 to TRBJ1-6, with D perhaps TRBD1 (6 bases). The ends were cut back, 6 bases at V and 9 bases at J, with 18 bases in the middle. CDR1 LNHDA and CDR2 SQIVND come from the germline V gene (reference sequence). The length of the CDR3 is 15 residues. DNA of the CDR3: TGTGCCAGTAGCGAGGGGGAGGGGATCGTTTCACCCCTCCACTTT. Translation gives CASSEGEGIVSPLHF.

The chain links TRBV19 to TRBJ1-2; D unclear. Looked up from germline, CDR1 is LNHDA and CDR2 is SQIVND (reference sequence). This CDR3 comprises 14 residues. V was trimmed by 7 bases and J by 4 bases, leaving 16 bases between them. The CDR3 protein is CASTTNLGGYGYTF. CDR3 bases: TGTGCCAGTACCACTAACCTCGGAGGCTATGGCTACACCTTC.

CDR3 residues: CASSGGLAGGPGTGELFF. The CDR3 coding sequence is TGTGCCAGCAGCGGCGGACTAGCGGGAGGGCCGGGTACCGGGGAGCTGTTTTTT. This chain links TRBV9 with TRBJ2-2; TRBD2 agrees at 15 bases. The ends lost 3 bases at V and 5 bases at J; junction bases unmatched: 8. The CDR3 loop spans 18 amino acids. Germline values: CDR1 SGDLS, CDR2 YYNGEE.

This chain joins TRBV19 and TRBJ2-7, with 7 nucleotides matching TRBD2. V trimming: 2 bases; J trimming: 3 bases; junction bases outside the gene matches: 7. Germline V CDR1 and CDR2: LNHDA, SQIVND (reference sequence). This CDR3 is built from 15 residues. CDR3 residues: CASSIKRDGLYEQYF. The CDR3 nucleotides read TGTGCCAGTAGTATAAAGCGGGATGGCCTCTACGAGCAGTACTTC.

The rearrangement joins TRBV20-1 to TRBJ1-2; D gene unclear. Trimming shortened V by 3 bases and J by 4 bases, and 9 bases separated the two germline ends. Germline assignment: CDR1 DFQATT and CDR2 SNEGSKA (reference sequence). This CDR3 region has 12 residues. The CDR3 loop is CSASSQTYGYTF. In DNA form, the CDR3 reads TGCAGTGCTAGTTCACAGACCTATGGCTACACCTTC.

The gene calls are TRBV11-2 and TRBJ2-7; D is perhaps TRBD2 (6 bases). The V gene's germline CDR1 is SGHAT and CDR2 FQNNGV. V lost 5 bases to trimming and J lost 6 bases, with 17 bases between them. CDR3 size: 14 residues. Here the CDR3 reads CASSPNRGSTEQYF. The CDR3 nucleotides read TGTGCCAGCAGCCCCAACCGGGGGTCCACCGAGCAGTACTTC. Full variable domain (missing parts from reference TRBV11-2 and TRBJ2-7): EAGVAQSPRYKIIEKRQSVAFWCNPISGHATLYWYQQILGQGPKLLIQFQNNGVVDDSQLPKDRFSAERLKGVDSTLKIQPAKLEDSAVYLCASSPNRGSTEQYFGPGTRLTVT.

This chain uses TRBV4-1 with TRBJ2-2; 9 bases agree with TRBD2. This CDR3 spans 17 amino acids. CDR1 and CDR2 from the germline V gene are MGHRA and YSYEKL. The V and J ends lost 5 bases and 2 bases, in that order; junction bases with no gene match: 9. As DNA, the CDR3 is TGCGCCAGCAGCTCCTTGACTAGCGGCAAAAACACCGGGGAGCTGTTTTTT. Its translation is CASSSLTSGKNTGELFF.

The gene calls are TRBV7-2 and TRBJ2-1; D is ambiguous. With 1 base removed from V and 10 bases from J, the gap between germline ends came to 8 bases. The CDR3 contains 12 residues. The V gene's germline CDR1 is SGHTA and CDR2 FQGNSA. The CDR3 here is CASSLGQAEQFF. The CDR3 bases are TGTGCCAGCAGCTTAGGGCAGGCCGAGCAGTTCTTC.

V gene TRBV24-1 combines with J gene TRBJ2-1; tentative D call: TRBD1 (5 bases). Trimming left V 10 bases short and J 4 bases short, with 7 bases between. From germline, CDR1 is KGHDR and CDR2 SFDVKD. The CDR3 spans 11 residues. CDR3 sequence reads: CATQGYNEQFF. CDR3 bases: TGTGCCACGCAGGGATACAATGAGCAGTTCTTC.

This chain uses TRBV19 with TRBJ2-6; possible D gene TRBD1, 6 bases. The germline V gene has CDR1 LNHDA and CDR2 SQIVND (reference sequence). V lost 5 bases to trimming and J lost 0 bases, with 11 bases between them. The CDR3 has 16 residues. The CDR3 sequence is CASSPQDSSGANVLTF. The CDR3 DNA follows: TGTGCCAGTAGTCCCCAGGACAGCTCTGGGGCCAACGTCCTGACTTTC.

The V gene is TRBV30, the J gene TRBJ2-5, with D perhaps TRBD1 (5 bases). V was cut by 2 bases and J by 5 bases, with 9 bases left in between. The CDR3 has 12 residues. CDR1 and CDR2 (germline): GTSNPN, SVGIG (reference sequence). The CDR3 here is CAWSRGFETQYF. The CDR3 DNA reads TGTGCCTGGAGTAGGGGATTCGAGACCCAGTACTTC.

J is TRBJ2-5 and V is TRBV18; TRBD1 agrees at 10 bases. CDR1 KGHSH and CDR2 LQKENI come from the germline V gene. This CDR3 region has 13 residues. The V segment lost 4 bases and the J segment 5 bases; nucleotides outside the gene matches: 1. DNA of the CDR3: TGTGCCAGCTCACAGGGACAGGGGGAGACCCAGTACTTC. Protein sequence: CASSQGQGETQYF. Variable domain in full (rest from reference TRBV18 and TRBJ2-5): NAGVMQNPRHLVRRRGQEARLRCSPMKGHSHVYWYRQLPEEGLKFMVYLQKENIIDESGMPKERFSAEFPKEGPSILRIQQVVRGDSAAYFCASSQGQGETQYFGPGTRLLVL.

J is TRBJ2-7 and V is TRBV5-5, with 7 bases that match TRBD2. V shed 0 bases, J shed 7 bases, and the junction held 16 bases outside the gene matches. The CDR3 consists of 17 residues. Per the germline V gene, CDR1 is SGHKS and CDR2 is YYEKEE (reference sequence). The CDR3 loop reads CASSLGSSGTLAGEQYF. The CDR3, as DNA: TGTGCCAGCAGCTTGGGCTCGAGCGGGACTCTCGCGGGGGAGCAGTACTTC.

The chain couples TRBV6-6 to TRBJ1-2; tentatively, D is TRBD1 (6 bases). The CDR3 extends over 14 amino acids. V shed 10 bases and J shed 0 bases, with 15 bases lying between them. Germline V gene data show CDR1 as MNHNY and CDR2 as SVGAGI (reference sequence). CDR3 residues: CATSQGLSNYGYTF. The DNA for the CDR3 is TGTGCCACCTCACAGGGACTATCTAACTATGGCTACACCTTC.

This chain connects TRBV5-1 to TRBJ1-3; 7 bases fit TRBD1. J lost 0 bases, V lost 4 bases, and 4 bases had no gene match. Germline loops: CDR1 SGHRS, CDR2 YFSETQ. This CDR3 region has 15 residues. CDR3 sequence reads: CASSPTGSSGNTIYF. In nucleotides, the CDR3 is TGCGCCAGCAGCCCGACAGGGAGCTCTGGAAACACCATATATTTT.

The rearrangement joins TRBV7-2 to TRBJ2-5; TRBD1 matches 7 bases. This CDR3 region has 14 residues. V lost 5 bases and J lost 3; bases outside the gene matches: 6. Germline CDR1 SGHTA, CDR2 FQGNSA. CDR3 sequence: CASSKGTVKETQYF. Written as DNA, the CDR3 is TGTGCCAGCAGCAAAGGGACAGTTAAAGAGACCCAGTACTTC.

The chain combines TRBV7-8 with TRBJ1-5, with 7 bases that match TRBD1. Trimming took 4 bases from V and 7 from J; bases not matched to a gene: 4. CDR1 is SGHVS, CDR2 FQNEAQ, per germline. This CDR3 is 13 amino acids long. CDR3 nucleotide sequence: TGTGCCAGCAGCTCACAGGGGACGCAGCCCCAGCATTTT. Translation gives CASSSQGTQPQHF.

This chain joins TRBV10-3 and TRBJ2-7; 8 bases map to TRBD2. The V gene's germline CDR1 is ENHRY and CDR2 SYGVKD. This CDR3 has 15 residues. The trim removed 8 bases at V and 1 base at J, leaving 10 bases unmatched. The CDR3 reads CAISGPGGDSYEQYF. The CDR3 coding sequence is TGTGCCATCTCCGGCCCGGGAGGGGATTCCTACGAGCAGTACTTC.

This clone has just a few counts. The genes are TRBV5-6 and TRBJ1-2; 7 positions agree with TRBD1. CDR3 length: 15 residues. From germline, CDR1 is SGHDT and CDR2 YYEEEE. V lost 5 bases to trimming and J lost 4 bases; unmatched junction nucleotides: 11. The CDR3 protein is CASSPSAGGVYGYTF. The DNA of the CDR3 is TGTGCCAGCAGTCCGTCGGCAGGGGGTGTCTATGGCTACACCTTC. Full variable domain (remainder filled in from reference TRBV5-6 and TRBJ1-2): DAGVTQSPTHLIKTRGQQVTLRCSPKSGHDTVSWYQQALGQGPQFIFQYYEEEERQRGNFPDRFSGHQFPNYSSELNVNALLLGDSALYLCASSPSAGGVYGYTFGSGTRLTVV.

The CDR3 nucleotides read TGTGCCAGCAGTTACTCTCGAACAGGGAACTATGGCTACACCTTC. Residues: CASSYSRTGNYGYTF. The rearrangement joins TRBV6-5 to TRBJ1-2; the D gene is possibly TRBD1 (6 bases). CDR1 MNHEY and CDR2 SVGAGI come from the germline V gene. The CDR3 has 15 amino acids. V dropped 0 bases and J dropped 2 bases, with 10 bases sitting between them.

The CDR3, as DNA: TGTGCCAGCAGCCAAGATGCGGTTAACTATGGCTACACCTTC. Translation: CASSQDAVNYGYTF. The chain links TRBV4-2 to TRBJ1-2; no clear D gene. The CDR3 has 14 amino acids. The germline V gene encodes CDR1 LGHNA and CDR2 YNFKEQ. Trimming removed 0 bases from V and 1 base from J, with 6 bases in between.

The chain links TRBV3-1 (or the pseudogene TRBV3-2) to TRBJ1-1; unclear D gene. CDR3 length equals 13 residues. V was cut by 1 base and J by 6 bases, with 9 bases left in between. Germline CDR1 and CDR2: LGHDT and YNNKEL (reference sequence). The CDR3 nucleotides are TGTGCCAGCAGCCAAGCCCCGAGCGCTGAAGCTTTCTTT. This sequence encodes CASSQAPSAEAFF.

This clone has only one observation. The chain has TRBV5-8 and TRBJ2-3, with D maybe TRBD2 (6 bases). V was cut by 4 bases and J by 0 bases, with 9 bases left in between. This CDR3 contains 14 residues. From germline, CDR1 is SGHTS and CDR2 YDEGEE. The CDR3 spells CASSLGGSTDTQYF. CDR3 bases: TGTGCCAGCAGCCTTGGAGGGAGCACAGATACGCAGTATTTT.

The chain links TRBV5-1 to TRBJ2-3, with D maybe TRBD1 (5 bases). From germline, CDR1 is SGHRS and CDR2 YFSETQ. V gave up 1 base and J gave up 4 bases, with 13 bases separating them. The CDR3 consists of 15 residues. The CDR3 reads CASSLQGVRADTQYF. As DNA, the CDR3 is TGCGCCAGCAGCTTGCAAGGGGTACGGGCAGATACGCAGTATTTT.